This entry describes one T cell receptor beta chain. Antigen unknown. This specimen comes from a study of cytomegalovirus exposure and HLA in healthy donors. This CDR3 region has 15 residues. Germline assignment: CDR1 MNHEY and CDR2 SVGAGI. V lost 4 bases to trimming and J lost 6 bases; unmatched junction nucleotides: 9. Study results and limitations: Rare TCR sequences predominated, though certain public TCRs were found in many donors. An analysis was carried out at a later point. It showed that HLA-associated TCR beta chains were more clonally expanded than equally common non-associated chains. Among the most significant clusters, several appeared linked to common viral pathogens in a later analysis.

Primers: 60 Vbeta forward and 13 Jbeta reverse. Measured with immunoSEQ multiplex PCR; TCRdb has only the in-frame clones, and not every one. The table records just over 150,000 clones, about 80% of them present only once. J is TRBJ1-1 and V is TRBV6-5, with 9 bases that match TRBD1. The receptor's source is a woman aged 45 to 65 in good health and CMV-seropositive. Specimen: PBMCs. CDR3 amino acids: CASSFNRGRVAEAFF. CDR3 nucleotide sequence: TGTGCCAGCAGTTTCAACAGGGGGCGCGTCGCTGAAGCTTTCTTT.